Following are 29 T cell receptor beta chains from one sample sequenced in a study of blood T cells in healthy people across ages. Using a J-beta primer mix together with a sample-barcoded 5' primer, a second PCR was run for about 6 to 12 cycles. MiXCR, applied by TCRdb to the 5' RACE reads, yields one record per CDR3 protein. The sample lists 1.4 million to 1.5 million distinct CDR3 sequences; 42% were seen once. Sequenced material: blood. These receptors were collected from a woman between 18 and 30 years old in good health.

The chain is built from TRBV3-1 and TRBJ2-5, with 9 bases fitting TRBD2. Germline V CDR1 and CDR2: LGHDT, YNNKEL (reference sequence). The trim removed 3 bases at V and 3 bases at J, leaving 8 bases unmatched. This CDR3 contains 16 residues. CDR3 coding DNA: TGTGCCAGCAGCCAGGGGGCGACTAGCGGCAAAGAGACCCAGTACTTC. It encodes CASSQGATSGKETQYF.

This clonotype was picked up many times. V is TRBV6-6 and J is TRBJ2-1, with D uncertain. Trimming shortened V by 7 bases and J by 9 bases, and 16 bases separated the two germline ends. This CDR3 is built from 13 residues. Germline V CDR1 and CDR2: MNHNY, SVGAGI (reference sequence). In DNA form, the CDR3 reads TGTGCCAGCACCCCGGTTGTAGTGGGTGAGCAGTTCTTC. Residues: CASTPVVVGEQFF.

For this clonotype: A read error may account for a junction end that differs from germline. The chain joins TRBV4-2 to TRBJ2-5; D is unresolved. Germline values: CDR1 LGHNA, CDR2 YNFKEQ. The CDR3 sequence is 14 residues long. The CDR3 sequence is CVSSQERYQETQYF. The CDR3 nucleotides read TGTGTCAGCAGCCAAGAAAGGTACCAAGAGACCCAGTACTTC.

V usage is TRBV9 and J usage is TRBJ2-2; 7 nucleotides agree with TRBD2. From germline, CDR1 is SGDLS and CDR2 YYNGEE. The J segment lost 6 bases and the V segment lost 0 bases, leaving 11 bases of the junction unmatched. This CDR3 has 17 residues. DNA for the CDR3: TGTGCCAGCAGCGTAGCCCGGACTAGTCTGTATCCCGGGGAGCTGTTTTTT. This translates into CASSVARTSLYPGELFF.

The chain combines TRBV11-2 with TRBJ2-7; D ambiguous. Germline CDR1 is SGHAT and CDR2 is FQNNGV. The CDR3 is 13 amino acids. The V gene lost 1 base and the J gene lost 2 bases, with 6 bases spanning the gap. The CDR3 DNA reads TGTGCCAGCAGCTTAGCAGTGCCCTACGAGCAGTACTTC. Its protein product is CASSLAVPYEQYF.

The chain is built from TRBV10-3 and TRBJ2-1; possibly TRBD1 for D (5 bases). The CDR3 sequence is 11 residues long. Germline V CDR1 and CDR2: ENHRY, SYGVKD. Deletions cut 10 bases from V and 10 bases from J, with 14 bases between. CDR3 nucleotides: TGTGCCACGCAAGGGGTTCGGGAGCAGTTCTTC. Translating gives CATQGVREQFF.

The V call is TRBV5-1, the J call TRBJ2-1, with unresolved D. The CDR3 consists of 12 residues. V lost 7 bases, J lost 0 bases, and 5 bases lay in between. Germline V gene lookup returns CDR1 SGHRS and CDR2 YFSETQ. The CDR3 loop is CASGDSYNEQFF. As DNA, the CDR3 is TGCGCCAGCGGGGACTCCTACAATGAGCAGTTCTTC. The complete variable domain, with remaining parts taken from reference TRBV5-1 and TRBJ2-1, reads KAGVTQTPRYLIKTRGQQVTLSCSPISGHRSVSWYQQTPGQGLQFLFEYFSETQRNKGNFPGRFSGRQFSNSRSEMNVSTLELGDSALYLCASGDSYNEQFFGPGTRLTVL.

This sequence joins TRBV10-3 and TRBJ2-3; 11 positions match TRBD2. The V segment lost 6 bases and the J segment 2 bases; nucleotides outside the gene matches: 4. Per germline, CDR1 ENHRY and CDR2 SYGVKD. The CDR3 is made up of 15 amino acids. CDR3 amino acids: CAIRISGGATDTQYF. CDR3 in DNA: TGTGCCATCAGAATTAGCGGGGGGGCCACAGATACGCAGTATTTT.

The chain joins TRBV2 to TRBJ2-7; 8 bases are a match to TRBD1. The germline V gene has CDR1 SNHLY and CDR2 FYNNEI. With V trimmed by 8 bases and J by 3 bases, 6 bases remained unmatched. This CDR3 contains 13 residues. CDR3 sequence reads: CASEQDRDYEQYF. The CDR3 region has the DNA TGTGCCAGCGAACAGGACAGGGACTACGAGCAGTACTTC.

The chain recombines TRBV27 with TRBJ2-1; 7 bases are shared with TRBD2. Germline V gene data show CDR1 as MNHEY and CDR2 as SMNVEV (reference sequence). V gave up 11 bases and J gave up 13 bases; unmatched junction bases: 11. The CDR3 contains 11 residues. The CDR3 DNA sequence: TGTGCCGGGGGGTTATGGGAGGGACAGTTCTTC. It encodes CAGGLWEGQFF.

V is TRBV30 and J is TRBJ1-3; D may be TRBD1 (6 bases). This CDR3 has 14 residues. Germline values: CDR1 GTSNPN, CDR2 SVGIG (reference sequence). The germline V and J ends were trimmed by 2 bases and 4 bases, with 12 bases remaining between them. The CDR3 DNA sequence: TGTGCCTGGAGTCAACAGGGTGGAGGAAACACCATATATTTT. This translates into CAWSQQGGGNTIYF.

In regard to this clonotype: One base away lies a much larger clone, so this may be a sequencing read error. The V and J genes are TRBV29-1 and TRBJ2-5; 12 positions agree with TRBD2. Germline CDR1 SQVTM, CDR2 ANQGSEA. This CDR3 is built from 14 residues. The J segment lost 11 bases and the V segment lost 6 bases, leaving 13 bases of the junction unmatched. The CDR3 spells CSVTSGGHVSEQYF. DNA of the CDR3: TGCAGCGTCACTAGCGGGGGGCACGTCAGTGAGCAGTACTTC.

This clonotype was detected only once. This sequence joins TRBV7-9 and TRBJ1-3, with 7 nucleotides matching TRBD1. The CDR3 is made up of 17 amino acids. Looked up from germline, CDR1 is SEHNR and CDR2 is FQNEAQ (reference sequence). Trimming took 5 bases from V and 0 from J; bases not matched to a gene: 10. This chain's CDR3 is CASSPPDRVTSGNTIYF. The CDR3 DNA reads as TGTGCCAGCAGCCCGCCCGACAGGGTTACCTCTGGAAACACCATATATTTT.

The table lists this clonotype with a few counts. The CDR3 sequence is CASSPRLAGGDTDTQYF. Here the CDR3 DNA reads TGTGCCAGCAGCCCCCGACTAGCGGGGGGTGACACAGATACGCAGTATTTT. The V gene is TRBV7-9, the J gene TRBJ2-3, with 13 bases fitting TRBD2. The CDR3 has 17 residues. Germline values: CDR1 SEHNR, CDR2 FQNEAQ (reference sequence). J gave up 2 bases and V 5 bases, and 7 bases lay outside the gene matches.

The V call is TRBV11-2, the J call TRBJ2-1, with a possible D match to TRBD2 (5 bases). Germline CDR1 reads SGHAT; CDR2 reads FQNNGV. The CDR3 loop spans 17 amino acids. V lost 5 bases to trimming and J lost 0 bases, with 17 bases between them. CDR3 protein: CASSRRLSGGSYNEQFF. CDR3 DNA sequence: TGTGCCAGCAGCCGGCGACTGAGCGGAGGCTCCTACAATGAGCAGTTCTTC.

The CDR3 DNA reads as TGCAGCATTGCAGAGCAAGATACGCAGTATTTT. This encodes CSIAEQDTQYF. The J gene is TRBJ2-3, the V gene TRBV29-1; D is undetermined. V lost 8 bases to trimming and J lost 5 bases, with 11 bases between them. Per germline, CDR1 SQVTM and CDR2 ANQGSEA. CDR3 length equals 11 residues.

This clonotype was found a few times. This chain connects TRBV12-3 or TRBV12-4 to TRBJ2-1, with TRBD2 matching over 12 bases. Trimming at V came to 6 bases and at J to 10 bases, leaving 4 bases not matched to a gene. The CDR3 loop spans 13 amino acids. CDR3 sequence (DNA): TGTGCCAGCAGGAGGACTAGCGGGGAGGAGCAGTTCTTC. Translating gives CASRRTSGEEQFF.

This chain uses TRBV5-1 with TRBJ1-2; D is possibly TRBD1 (6 bases). Trimming removed 3 bases from V and 2 bases from J, with 17 bases in between. Germline V lookup: CDR1 SGHRS, CDR2 YFSETQ. The CDR3 length is 16 residues. CDR3 region: CASSSSGDYINYGYTF. The DNA for the CDR3 is TGCGCCAGCAGCTCGTCAGGGGACTATATAAACTATGGCTACACCTTC.

This chain uses TRBV5-1 with TRBJ1-1; D unresolved. The V gene lost 1 base and the J gene lost 6 bases, with 13 bases spanning the gap. CDR1 SGHRS and CDR2 YFSETQ come from the germline V gene. The CDR3 has 14 amino acids. The CDR3: CASSLFSGSAEAFF. In DNA form, the CDR3 reads TGCGCCAGCAGCTTGTTTTCGGGGTCCGCTGAAGCTTTCTTT.

This clonotype was seen a few times. The gene calls are TRBV27 and TRBJ1-5; D call uncertain. Germline loops: CDR1 MNHEY, CDR2 SMNVEV (reference sequence). This CDR3 comprises 14 residues. V was cut by 6 bases and J by 4 bases, with 13 bases left in between. As DNA, the CDR3 is TGTGCCAGCAGGATAGGATTTTCTAATCAGCCCCAGCATTTT. As protein: CASRIGFSNQPQHF.

With respect to this clonotype: A much larger clonotype is one base distant, so this may be a read error. The chain employs TRBV12-3 or TRBV12-4 and TRBJ2-4; the match to TRBD2 covers 8 bases. The end of the DNA fits TRBJ2-7 better, so the J call may be wrong. The CDR3 runs 15 residues. Here the CDR3 reads CASSRTSRDSYEQYF. In nucleotides, the CDR3 is TGTGCCAGCAGCCGGACTAGCCGGGACTCCTACGAGCAGTACTTC.

For the CDR3, the DNA is TGTGCCAGCAGTGTGGTAGCGGGAGAGTTCTTC. Its translation: CASSVVAGEFF. The chain carries TRBV2 and TRBJ2-1; 9 bases are shared with TRBD2. The germline CDR1 and CDR2 sequences are SNHLY and FYNNEI. This CDR3 is 11 amino acids long. V dropped 4 bases and J dropped 14; count of bases not matched to a gene: 3.

V gene TRBV29-1 combines with J gene TRBJ1-1; possibly TRBD1 for D (5 bases). V was pared by 3 bases and J by 7 bases, with 9 bases between. CDR1 is SQVTM, CDR2 ANQGSEA, per germline. The CDR3 has 11 amino acids. The CDR3 here is CSVDLGDEAFF. The CDR3 DNA is TGCAGCGTTGATTTGGGGGATGAAGCTTTCTTT.

This chain connects TRBV25-1 to TRBJ1-5; a weak D match, TRBD1 (5 bases). The CDR3 runs 14 residues. Trimming left V 5 bases short and J 2 bases short, with 10 bases between. CDR1 and CDR2 from the germline V gene are MGHDK and SYGVNS. The DNA for the CDR3 is TGTGCCAGCAGTAAGGGGAGCGGCAATCAGCCCCAGCATTTT. Translated: CASSKGSGNQPQHF.

This clonotype has only one observation. As the CDR3 is not closed by the conserved phenylalanine or tryptophan, this likely results from a read error. The CDR3 protein is CASSLGGNNSPLHS. Here the CDR3 DNA reads TGTGCCAGCAGCTTAGGGGGGAACAATTCACCCCTCCACTCT. This chain links TRBV7-9 with TRBJ1-6; perhaps TRBD1 as D (5 bases). Between the trimmed V and J ends, which lost 1 base and 7 bases, there was a span of 8 bases. Germline CDR1 is SEHNR and CDR2 is FQNEAQ (reference sequence). The CDR3 contains 14 residues.

CDR3 amino acids: CATSSSDRPYEQYF. The CDR3 DNA follows: TGTGCCACCAGTTCCTCGGACAGACCCTACGAGCAGTACTTC. The rearrangement uses TRBV24-1 and TRBJ2-7, with D possibly matching TRBD1 (6 bases). This CDR3 contains 14 residues. The V gene lost 6 bases and the J gene lost 2 bases, with 13 bases spanning the gap. In germline, CDR1 is KGHDR, CDR2 SFDVKD.

J is TRBJ2-3 and V is TRBV7-2; tentative D call: TRBD1 (6 bases). The CDR3 covers 15 residues. Looked up from germline, CDR1 is SGHTA and CDR2 is FQGNSA. V dropped 1 base and J dropped 3 bases, with 11 bases sitting between them. The CDR3 protein is CASSLVTGWTDTQYF. CDR3 in DNA: TGTGCCAGCAGCTTAGTAACAGGGTGGACAGATACGCAGTATTTT.

Only a few counts were recorded for this clonotype. J is TRBJ1-2 and V is TRBV20-1; TRBD1 aligns across 7 bases. Unmatched junction bases numbered 6, after V lost 4 bases and J lost 1 base. Germline lookup yields CDR1 DFQATT and CDR2 SNEGSKA (reference sequence). The CDR3 spans 14 residues. The CDR3, as DNA: TGCAGTGCTACGGACAGGTCCCTTAACTATGGCTACACCTTC. Its translation is CSATDRSLNYGYTF.

Concerning this clonotype itself: An end of the junction does not agree with germline; a read error may underlie this. This chain connects TRBV12-3 or TRBV12-4 to TRBJ2-4; D not resolved. The J call is doubtful: the DNA matches TRBJ2-7 better. There are 12 residues in the CDR3. The CDR3 bases are TGTGTCAGCAGTAGGGCGTTCTACGAGCAGTACTTC. Translated: CVSSRAFYEQYF.